A selection of T cell receptor beta chains follows, all from one sample in a study of OX40 agonist ivuxolimab in advanced cancers. Repertoires were generated with immunoSEQ multiplex PCR, while TCRdb's copy carries only in-frame clones and drops some. The sample carries under 85,000 clones, roughly nine tenths recorded once. Sequenced material: CD4+ or CD8+ T cells sorted from blood, taken in a trial of the OX40 agonist ivuxolimab. The source is an adult with an advanced solid tumor such as melanoma, head and neck, liver or kidney cancer. Each CDR3 is given with its conserved first and last residue. D genes are given only for firm matches. The listing skips clone size in some rows; elsewhere it reads once, few, many or a size class.

D: TRBD2
V: TRBV5-1
J: TRBJ2-1
size: -
DNA: TGCGCCAGCAGCTTGAAAACTAGCGGGAGCAATGAGCAGTTCTTC
CDR3: CASSLKTSGSNEQFF

D: TRBD2
V: TRBV7-6
J: TRBJ2-5
size: -
DNA: TGTGCCAGCAGCTTAGCGGTTAGCGGGAGCTTCGGGGAGACCCAGTACTTC
CDR3: CASSLAVSGSFGETQYF

D: -
V: TRBV21-1
J: TRBJ1-1
size: -
DNA: TGTGCCAGCAGCAAAGGAGGCAGGGCAGGCACTGAAGCTTTCTTT
CDR3: CASSKGGRAGTEAFF

D: -
V: TRBV7-6
J: TRBJ2-2
size: -
DNA: TGTGCCAGCAGCCGGATGGGTACGGGGTTGACCACCGGGGAGCTGTTTTTT
CDR3: CASSRMGTGLTTGELFF

D: TRBD2
V: TRBV6-6
J: TRBJ2-7
size: once
DNA: TGTGCCAGCAGCCAGCGGGAGAACTGGGAGCAGTACTTC
CDR3: CASSQRENWEQYF

D: TRBD1
V: TRBV19
J: TRBJ2-1
size: -
DNA: TGTGCCAGTAGCAGGGGACAGGGTTTAAGCAATGAGCAGTTCTTC
CDR3: CASSRGQGLSNEQFF

D: -
V: TRBV5-1
J: TRBJ2-7
size: -
DNA: TGCGCCAGCAGCTTGGCCCTCGGCAGTCCGTCCTACGAGCAGTACTTC
CDR3: CASSLALGSPSYEQYF

D: TRBD1
V: TRBV29-1
J: TRBJ2-7
size: once
DNA: TGCAGCGGTGGCGGGACAGGGGTGCACGAGCAGTACTTC
CDR3: CSGGGTGVHEQYF

D: -
V: TRBV5-1
J: TRBJ2-1
size: -
DNA: TGCGCCAGCAGCCGGGACGGCAACAATGAGCAGTTCTTC
CDR3: CASSRDGNNEQFF

D: TRBD1
V: TRBV27
J: TRBJ1-5
size: -
DNA: TGTGCCAGCAGTAAACAGGGGTCTCAGCCCCAGCATTTT
CDR3: CASSKQGSQPQHF

D: -
V: TRBV19
J: TRBJ2-7
size: -
DNA: TGTGCCAGTAGTATGGGTGGGCAGCGGGCCTACGAGCAGTACTTC
CDR3: CASSMGGQRAYEQYF

D: -
V: TRBV6-5
J: TRBJ1-1
size: once
DNA: TGTGCCAGCAGCACCGTAACTGAAGCCTTCTTT
CDR3: CASSTVTEAFF

D: -
V: TRBV14
J: TRBJ1-1
size: -
DNA: TGTGCCAGCAGCCAAGAGATAGGGTTGAACACTGAAGCTTTCTTT
CDR3: CASSQEIGLNTEAFF

D: -
V: TRBV2
J: TRBJ2-7
size: -
DNA: TGTGCCAGCAGTGGAGGCACCCGATCCTACGAGCAGTACTTC
CDR3: CASSGGTRSYEQYF

D: TRBD2
V: TRBV13
J: TRBJ2-1
size: -
DNA: TGTGCCAGCACCCTGACCGGGACTAGCGGCACCAATGAGCAGTTCTTC
CDR3: CASTLTGTSGTNEQFF

D: TRBD1
V: TRBV6-1
J: TRBJ2-1
size: -
DNA: TGTGCCAGCAGTGAACGAGGGGGCGCATCCTCCTACAATGAGCAGTTCTTC
CDR3: CASSERGGASSYNEQFF

D: TRBD1
V: TRBV29-1
J: TRBJ1-2
size: -
DNA: TGCAGCGTTGAAGGGACAGGGGATGGCTACACCTTC
CDR3: CSVEGTGDGYTF

D: -
V: TRBV27
J: TRBJ1-1
size: -
DNA: TGTGCCAGCAGGGTTGGGGGGCAGAGAAGGAACACTGAAGCTTTCTTT
CDR3: CASRVGGQRRNTEAFF

D: TRBD2
V: TRBV2
J: TRBJ2-4
size: -
DNA: TGTGCCAGCAGTATTAGGACTAGCGGGATTGACATTCAGTACTTC
CDR3: CASSIRTSGIDIQYF

D: TRBD2
V: TRBV7-3
J: TRBJ2-3
size: -
DNA: TGTGCCAGCAGCCTGGGACTAGCTTCGAATTCGGATACGCAGTATTTT
CDR3: CASSLGLASNSDTQYF

D: TRBD1
V: TRBV5-7
J: TRBJ1-1
size: -
DNA: TGTGCCAGCAGACACAGGGGTGGGAACACTGAAGCTTTCTTT
CDR3: CASRHRGGNTEAFF

D: -
V: TRBV28
J: TRBJ1-1
size: -
DNA: TGTGCCAGCAGTTTATCCGGCAGGAACACTGAAGCTTTCTTT
CDR3: CASSLSGRNTEAFF

D: -
V: TRBV5-4
J: TRBJ2-7
size: -
DNA: TGTGCCAGCAGCTCGAACAAAAACTACGAGCAGTACTTC
CDR3: CASSSNKNYEQYF

D: -
V: TRBV11-1
J: TRBJ2-5
size: -
DNA: TGTGCCAGCAGCCCGAACGACCGCAGGGACGCGAAGACCCAGTACTTC
CDR3: CASSPNDRRDAKTQYF

D: TRBD2
V: TRBV7-9
J: TRBJ2-1
size: -
DNA: TGTGCCAGCAGCTTTGGGTTGTTTTCGAAGCGGGAGGGCCTTGATGAGCAGTTCTTC
CDR3: CASSFGLFSKREGLDEQFF

D: -
V: TRBV7-3
J: TRBJ2-3
size: -
DNA: TGTGCCAGCAGCTTAGCGGGGACCACAGATACGCAGTATTTT
CDR3: CASSLAGTTDTQYF

D: -
V: TRBV6-5
J: TRBJ1-1
size: -
DNA: TGTGCCAGCAGTGAAGCGCGGTTCACTGAAGCTTTCTTT
CDR3: CASSEARFTEAFF

D: TRBD1
V: TRBV27
J: TRBJ1-2
size: few
DNA: TGTGCCAGCAGTAAATTACAGGGGAAGGGCTACACCTTC
CDR3: CASSKLQGKGYTF

D: TRBD2
V: TRBV19
J: TRBJ2-1
size: -
DNA: TGTGCCAGTAGTCTTCCGGGTAGCGGGATCTACAATGAGCAGTTCTTC
CDR3: CASSLPGSGIYNEQFF

D: TRBD1
V: TRBV5-1
J: TRBJ2-7
size: -
DNA: TGCGCCAGCAGCCAGGCCCCTGGGACAGACGTTTACGAGCAGTACTTC
CDR3: CASSQAPGTDVYEQYF

D: -
V: TRBV4-2
J: TRBJ1-5
size: -
DNA: TGTGCCAGCAGCCACGACCGGGGCCTGCAGCCCCAGCATTTT
CDR3: CASSHDRGLQPQHF

D: -
V: TRBV19
J: TRBJ1-1
size: -
DNA: TGTGCCAGTAGAACATTGAACACTGAAGCTTTCTTT
CDR3: CASRTLNTEAFF

D: -
V: TRBV6-1
J: TRBJ1-1
size: -
DNA: TGTGCCAGCAGTGAACTTCGGGGGAACACTGAAGCTTTCTTT
CDR3: CASSELRGNTEAFF

D: -
V: TRBV19
J: TRBJ1-5
size: -
DNA: TGTGCCAGTAGTATACCAGGGACGGGCAATCAGCCCCAGCATTTT
CDR3: CASSIPGTGNQPQHF

D: TRBD2
V: TRBV28
J: TRBJ2-2
size: -
DNA: TGTGCCAGCAGGGGACTACGAACAACCGGGGAGCTGTTTTTT
CDR3: CASRGLRTTGELFF

D: -
V: TRBV7-2
J: TRBJ2-5
size: -
DNA: TGTGCCAGCAGCACCGGGGGTTATGGGCAGATAGAGACCCAGTACTTC
CDR3: CASSTGGYGQIETQYF

D: TRBD1
V: TRBV5-1
J: TRBJ2-3
size: -
DNA: TGCGCCAGCAGCAAGGGACAGGCGCTCCACACAGATACGCAGTATTTT
CDR3: CASSKGQALHTDTQYF

D: -
V: TRBV2
J: TRBJ2-5
size: -
DNA: TGTGCCAGCCTGGGGCGGTTCCAAGAGACCCAGTACTTC
CDR3: CASLGRFQETQYF

D: -
V: TRBV7-3
J: TRBJ1-1
size: -
DNA: TGTGCCAGCAGCTTAGGACAGTTGAACACTGAAGCTTTCTTT
CDR3: CASSLGQLNTEAFF

D: TRBD2
V: TRBV7-9
J: TRBJ2-1
size: -
DNA: TGTGCCAGCAGCCAATTTGGGACTAGCGGGTTTATTTACAATGAGCAGTTCTTC
CDR3: CASSQFGTSGFIYNEQFF

D: -
V: TRBV27
J: TRBJ2-1
size: -
DNA: TGTGCCAGCAACTCCCTAGCGACTAGCTCCTACAATGAGCAGTTCTTC
CDR3: CASNSLATSSYNEQFF

D: TRBD2
V: TRBV9
J: TRBJ2-5
size: -
DNA: TGTGCCAGCAATAAACTAGCGGGAGGGGGAAGAGAGACCCAGTACTTC
CDR3: CASNKLAGGGRETQYF

D: -
V: TRBV5-6
J: TRBJ2-1
size: -
DNA: TGTGCCAGCAGCCTCGGACAAGTCTCCTACAATGAGCAGTTCTTC
CDR3: CASSLGQVSYNEQFF

D: -
V: TRBV11-2
J: TRBJ2-1
size: -
DNA: TGTGCCAGCAGCTTCGGGGCTAAGGATGAGCAGTTCTTC
CDR3: CASSFGAKDEQFF

D: -
V: TRBV10-3
J: TRBJ2-2
size: -
DNA: TGTGCCATCAGTGACCTCGGGCACACCGGGGAGCTGTTTTTT
CDR3: CAISDLGHTGELFF

D: TRBD2
V: TRBV28
J: TRBJ2-7
size: -
DNA: TGTGCCAGCAGTTCGCGGACTAGCGGGAGCCCCTACGAGCAGTACTTC
CDR3: CASSSRTSGSPYEQYF

D: -
V: TRBV5-6
J: TRBJ2-1
size: -
DNA: TGTGCCAGCAGCGCACCCCAGGGGCTCTCCTACAATGAGCAGTTCTTC
CDR3: CASSAPQGLSYNEQFF

D: -
V: TRBV4-1
J: TRBJ1-1
size: -
DNA: TGCGCCAGCAGCCAAGATCGGTCTCACCTGAACACTGAAGCTTTCTTT
CDR3: CASSQDRSHLNTEAFF

D: -
V: TRBV19
J: TRBJ2-1
size: -
DNA: TGTGCCAGTAGTACCACTCAAAGATTGGGGGGCCCCTACAATGAGCAGTTCTTC
CDR3: CASSTTQRLGGPYNEQFF

D: -
V: TRBV19
J: TRBJ1-1
size: -
DNA: TGTGCCAGTCGGGGGAGGGTCCAGACTGAAGCTTTCTTT
CDR3: CASRGRVQTEAFF

D: -
V: TRBV27
J: TRBJ1-4
size: -
DNA: TGTGCCAGCAGCCTCCCCCCAGGGGAGGTGGCAACTAATGAAAAACTGTTTTTT
CDR3: CASSLPPGEVATNEKLFF